Below, one T cell receptor (beta chain) is given with its context. Its antigen remains unknown. These data belong to a study of shared clonotypes between healthy human individuals. The CDR3 has 16 amino acids. V was pared by 6 bases and J by 3 bases, with 7 bases of the junction left unmatched. Per the germline V gene, CDR1 is MDHEN and CDR2 is SYDVKM. The study's findings and limits: Non-shared clonotypes had lower generation probabilities than clonotypes shared by all four sorted-subset donors.

Repertoires were generated with immunoSEQ multiplex PCR, while TCRdb's copy carries only in-frame clones and drops some. The repertoire includes under 550,000 clones, about 96% of them detected once, and 0.05% to 0.07% sits in the top ten. The TCR was taken from a woman in her 30s in good health. The genes are TRBV28 and TRBJ2-7; TRBD2 matches 14 bases. Sequencing was performed on naive CD4+ T cells sorted from blood. As to subset: CD45RA+ positively selected. CDR3 residues: CASRQGGLAGDYEQYF. DNA for the CDR3: TGTGCCAGCAGGCAGGGGGGACTAGCGGGAGACTACGAGCAGTACTTC.